The rows below give T cell receptor beta chains drawn from one sample of a study of tumor-infiltrating lymphocytes in localized non-small cell lung cancer. TCRdb's table, derived via immunoSEQ multiplex PCR, lists solely in-frame clones and lacks some. The profile shows about 16,000 clones, about 70% of them singletons. Sequenced: lung tumor tissue. The receptor set was obtained from a human donor with non-small cell lung cancer. The CDR3 runs from the conserved cysteine through the conserved F or W. A D gene is named only where the DNA matches it firmly. Where a row states a size, it is once, few, many or the class of an expanded clone; other rows omit it.

>TRBJ2-5|TRBD1|TRBV11-2|.|14
TGTGCCAGCAGCCCCAACAGGGGCGTGGAGACCCAGTACTTC
CASSPNRGVETQYF
>TRBJ1-3|TRBD1|TRBV10-2|.|16
TGCGCCAGCAGTGCGGACAGGGACTTACCTGGAAACACCATATATTTT
CASSADRDLPGNTIYF
>TRBJ1-2|.|TRBV2|.|12
TGTGCCAGCAGAAACCAGGGTACCCGCTACACCTTC
CASRNQGTRYTF
>TRBJ2-1|TRBD2|TRBV9|.|15
TGTGCCAGCAGCGTACTAGCGGGGCAGTACAATGAGCAGTTCTTC
CASSVLAGQYNEQFF
>TRBJ2-2|TRBD1|TRBV5-4|.|14
TGTGCCAGCAGCGCGGGACAGGGGTCCGGGGAGCTGTTTTTT
CASSAGQGSGELFF
>TRBJ2-2|.|TRBV13|medium-sized|14
TGTGCCAGCAGCTGGGGGGTGAACACCGGGGAGCTGTTTTTT
CASSWGVNTGELFF
>TRBJ2-1|.|TRBV29-1|.|11
TGCAGCGTTCTCAGACTATTTGAGCAGTTCTTC
CSVLRLFEQFF
>TRBJ2-7|TRBD1|TRBV2|few|14
TGTGCCAGCTCAGGACAGGGGCGGAATTACGAGCAGTACTTC
CASSGQGRNYEQYF
>TRBJ2-3|.|TRBV7-9|.|13
TGTGCCAGCAGCCCCCTGTTCCGGGATACGCAGTATTTT
CASSPLFRDTQYF
>TRBJ1-2|.|TRBV7-2|few|16
TGTGCCAGCAGCCAGGCTCGACCCGGCAATCCCTATGGCTACACCTTC
CASSQARPGNPYGYTF
>TRBJ2-7|.|TRBV10-3|.|16
TGTGCCATCAGTGTTCACTTCGGGTCAGTTTCCTACGAGCAGTACTTC
CAISVHFGSVSYEQYF
>TRBJ2-5|.|TRBV7-9|.|18
TGTGCCAGCAGCTCCCTCGCGGGACAAAGCCCCACGGGAGAGACCCAGTACTTC
CASSSLAGQSPTGETQYF
>TRBJ2-4|.|TRBV18|.|13
TGTGCCAGCTCACCGGCCTCGGAAAACATTCAGTACTTC
CASSPASENIQYF
>TRBJ2-7|.|TRBV5-1|.|12
TGCGCCAGCAGCTTGACAGGGAGCGAGCAGTACTTC
CASSLTGSEQYF
>TRBJ2-2|.|TRBV7-9|.|12
TGTGCCAGCAGCTTACTCCAGGGGAAGCTGTTTTTT
CASSLLQGKLFF
>TRBJ1-2|.|TRBV6-1|.|12
TGTGCCAGCAGTGAAGCCAAGGATCGCTACACCTTC
CASSEAKDRYTF
>TRBJ2-7|.|TRBV5-1|once|13
TGTGCCAGCAGCTTTTTAGACGGATACGAGCAGTACTTC
CASSFLDGYEQYF
>TRBJ2-3|.|TRBV13|.|15
TGTGCCAGCAGCCCCACCCGCCGGGACACAGATACGCAGTATTTT
CASSPTRRDTDTQYF
>TRBJ1-5|TRBD1|TRBV28|.|16
TGTGCCAGCAGGACTATACAGGGGGCTAGCAATCAGCCCCAGCATTTT
CASRTIQGASNQPQHF
>TRBJ2-7|.|TRBV11-2|.|14
TGTGCCAGCAGCTTAGATCAGGGGCTCTACGAGCAGTACTTC
CASSLDQGLYEQYF
>TRBJ2-5|.|TRBV14|.|13
TGTGCCAGCAGCCAAGCCCCCAAAGAGACCCAGTACTTC
CASSQAPKETQYF
>TRBJ2-2|.|TRBV5-4|.|13
TGTGCCAGCAGCTTCGAGACCGCCGGGGAGCTGTTTTTT
CASSFETAGELFF
>TRBJ2-7|TRBD1|TRBV7-9|.|13
TGTGCCAGCAGCGGGACAGGGATCCACGAGCAGTACTTC
CASSGTGIHEQYF
>TRBJ2-3|.|TRBV27|medium-sized|14
TGTGCCAGCAGTTTATTGGCTAGTCATGATACGCAGTATTTT
CASSLLASHDTQYF
>TRBJ1-2|.|TRBV30|.|14
TGTGCCTGGAGTGTCCATTTGGCCTCCTATGGCTACACCTTC
CAWSVHLASYGYTF
>TRBJ2-7|.|TRBV7-2|.|14
TGTGCCAGCAGCTTTAGGGACCCTACCTACGAGCAGTACTTC
CASSFRDPTYEQYF
>TRBJ2-6|TRBD2|TRBV27|.|15
TGTGCCAGCAACCCGGGGGGCTCTGGGGCCAACGTCCTGACTTTC
CASNPGGSGANVLTF
>TRBJ2-1|TRBD2|TRBV11-2|few|14
TGTGCCAGCAGCTCGGGACTAGCCGTAAATGAGCAGTTCTTC
CASSSGLAVNEQFF
>TRBJ2-2|.|TRBV4-2|.|16
TGTGCCAGCAGCCAAGCGAGGCTAGCAGACACCGGGGAGCTGTTTTTT
CASSQARLADTGELFF
>TRBJ1-4|TRBD1|TRBV28|.|15
TGTGCCAGCAGCACTACGACAGGGCTAAATGAAAAACTGTTTTTT
CASSTTTGLNEKLFF
>TRBJ1-2|TRBD1|TRBV9|.|17
TGTGCCAGCAGCGTGAGCGGCATACAGGGGGCGAACTATGGCTACACCTTC
CASSVSGIQGANYGYTF
>TRBJ2-2|.|TRBV13|.|16
TGTGCCAGCAGCTTTAGGTCTGGACTCCTCTTCGGGGAGCTGTTTTTT
CASSFRSGLLFGELFF
>TRBJ2-2|TRBD1|TRBV4-2|.|17
TGTACCAGCAGCCAAGTAGCTAGGGGGCACATGACCGGGGAGCTGTTTTTT
CTSSQVARGHMTGELFF
>TRBJ1-2|TRBD1|TRBV5-1|.|15
TGCGCCAGCAGCTTGACGGGACAGGGGAGAGGTGGCTACACCTTC
CASSLTGQGRGGYTF
>TRBJ2-1|.|TRBV11-3|.|14
TGTGCCAGCAGCTTTAGGGGCGGAATCAATGAGCAGTTCTTC
CASSFRGGINEQFF
>TRBJ2-7|.|TRBV5-1|.|13
TGCGCCAGCAGTGACGACTTGGCCGGCGAGCAGTACTTC
CASSDDLAGEQYF
>TRBJ1-5|TRBD1|TRBV4-3|medium-sized|16
TGCGCCAGCAGCCAAGATAGAGCAGGGGGTGATCAGCCCCAGCATTTT
CASSQDRAGGDQPQHF
>TRBJ1-1|TRBD1|TRBV5-6|few|14
TGTGCCAGCAGCCCTCGGGACAGGGGAACTGAAGCTTTCTTT
CASSPRDRGTEAFF
>TRBJ2-1|.|TRBV29-1|.|13
TGCAGCGCCGCCGGGTGGGGATGGAATGAGCAGTTCTTC
CSAAGWGWNEQFF
>TRBJ1-1|TRBD1|TRBV27|.|13
TGTGCCAGCAGTTTAATACAGGGGGCTGAAGCTTTCTTT
CASSLIQGAEAFF
>TRBJ2-1|TRBD2|TRBV9|.|15
TGTGCCAGCAGCGTTAGCGGGAGCGGGTTCAATGAGCAGTTCTTC
CASSVSGSGFNEQFF
>TRBJ2-2|.|TRBV11-2|once|14
TGTGCCAGCAGCTTAGCGGGGTACACCGGGGAGCTGTTTTTT
CASSLAGYTGELFF
>TRBJ1-2|.|TRBV5-6|.|15
TGTGCCAGCAGAGCCAGAGGGGAGGGGGGCTATGGCTACACCTTC
CASRARGEGGYGYTF
>TRBJ2-7|.|TRBV29-1|.|12
TGCAGCGTCCACGAAGGGACCTACGAGCAGTACTTC
CSVHEGTYEQYF
>TRBJ2-6|TRBD2|TRBV19|.|17
TGTGCCAGTACCACTCCGGGGGGGCTCTCTGGGGCCAACGTCCTGACTTTC
CASTTPGGLSGANVLTF
>TRBJ2-7|TRBD1|TRBV5-5|.|15
TGTGCCAGCAGCCGGGAAGGGGACAGCTCCTACGAGCAGTACTTC
CASSREGDSSYEQYF
>TRBJ1-4|TRBD1|TRBV5-1|.|16
TGCGCCAACAGCTTGAGACAGGGAGGGACTAATGAAAAACTGTTTTTT
CANSLRQGGTNEKLFF
>TRBJ1-2|.|TRBV4-2|.|14
TGTGCCAGCAGCCAACCCGATCGGCAGGAGGGCTACACCTTC
CASSQPDRQEGYTF
>TRBJ2-3|.|TRBV5-1|.|16
TGCGCCAGCAGCTTGGCCGCTGCAACCTTAACAGATACGCAGTATTTT
CASSLAAATLTDTQYF
>TRBJ2-5|.|TRBV19|.|13
TGTGCCAGTAGTATCCAGGGTTGGGAGACCCAGTACTTC
CASSIQGWETQYF
>TRBJ2-7|TRBD1|TRBV6-5|few|14
TGTGCCAGCCGAATTCGGACAGGGGTTATGCAGCAGTACTTC
CASRIRTGVMQQYF
>TRBJ1-3|TRBD1|TRBV2|.|15
TGTGCCAGCAGTGTGTCCAGGGGGCATGGGAACACCATATATTTT
CASSVSRGHGNTIYF
>TRBJ1-1|.|TRBV5-1|.|14
TGCGCCAGCAGTGTACAGGGCTTCAACACTGAAGCTTTCTTT
CASSVQGFNTEAFF
>TRBJ2-2|.|TRBV7-9|.|14
TGTGCCAGCAGCTTAGTCGCGAACACCGGGGAGCTGTTTTTT
CASSLVANTGELFF
>TRBJ1-1|.|TRBV7-9|once|12
TGCGCCAGCAGCTTGGAGGGCAGTGAAGCTTTCTTT
CASSLEGSEAFF
>TRBJ1-6|.|TRBV18|.|15
TGTGCCAGCTCCCATTCGGACGGGGGAATTTCACCCCTCCACTTT
CASSHSDGGISPLHF